Below are 32 T cell receptor beta chains sequenced from a single sample in a study of T cells in Graves' hyperthyroidism and ophthalmopathy (dated by TCRdb to between 2018 and 2021). Receptor libraries were prepared by multiplex PCR. The sequencer was an Illumina HiSeq 2000. Amplification of TCR beta CDR3 regions was carried out from RNA transcripts. A first-round RT-PCR of the TCR CDR3 used the HTBI primer set with the Qiagen OneStep RT-PCR kit. TCRdb ran its own pipeline on the public reads, namely fastp trimming at Q25 and MiXCR clone calling, and kept in-frame beta chains. A single entry per CDR3 protein holds the most common genes and DNA from its merged rows. The sample table holds hundreds of thousands of distinct CDR3 sequences, of which roughly a sixth were seen once. The top ten clonotypes cover about 17% of the sample. The sequenced material came from blood. These receptors came from a woman in her late teens or twenties with Graves' hyperthyroidism.

The V call is TRBV9, the J call TRBJ2-5; D is perhaps TRBD1 or TRBD2 (6 bases each). The CDR3 contains 16 residues. Germline CDR1 is SGDLS and CDR2 is YYNGEE. V dropped 1 base and J dropped 5 bases, with 18 bases sitting between them. CDR3 in DNA: TGTGCCAGCAGCGTATACGGGGGCGGCTTCGGTGAGACCCAGTACTTC. It translates to CASSVYGGGFGETQYF.

This clonotype occurred many times. J is TRBJ2-5 and V is TRBV12-3 or TRBV12-4; 12 bases are a match to TRBD2. This CDR3 region has 16 residues. Trimming at V came to 6 bases and at J to 5 bases, leaving 10 bases not matched to a gene. The CDR3 DNA reads as TGTGCCAGCAGCCCCGCTAGCGGGGGGGCCGGGGAGACCCAGTACTTC. Translation: CASSPASGGAGETQYF.

CDR3 nucleotides: TGTGCCAGCAGCTTAGGGATAAGGGGACAGAGTAATGAAAAACTGTTTTTT. Residues: CASSLGIRGQSNEKLFF. The V call is TRBV11-2, the J call TRBJ1-4; 7 bases agree with TRBD1. Germline V gene data show CDR1 as SGHAT and CDR2 as FQNNGV. The CDR3 totals 17 residues. Losses at the gene ends were 1 base for V and 4 bases for J; bases not matched to a gene: 9.

The genes are TRBV20-1 and TRBJ2-1; unclear D gene. V was trimmed by 2 bases and J by 4 bases, leaving 18 bases between them. The CDR3 has 16 amino acids. Germline-derived CDR1 and CDR2 are DFQATT and SNEGSKA (reference sequence). CDR3 nucleotides: TGCAGTGCTAGAAGGGCCCGGGCAGGACCTTACAATGAGCAGTTCTTC. Protein sequence: CSARRARAGPYNEQFF.

Points on this clonotype: It may be a read error: a sequence one base away is much more abundant. The chain couples TRBV20-1 to TRBJ1-5; the D gene is possibly TRBD1 (6 bases). The V gene's germline CDR1 is DFQATT and CDR2 SNEGSKA (reference sequence). This CDR3 has 14 amino acids. As DNA, the CDR3 is TGCAGTGCTAGAGCCCGGGACACCAATCATCCCCAGCATTTT. Protein sequence: CSARARDTNHPQHF.

In this sample, this clonotype turned up a few times. The chain employs TRBV12-3 or TRBV12-4 and TRBJ1-2, with D possibly TRBD1 on 5 matching bases. The CDR3 spans 13 residues. V lost 8 bases and J lost 6, with 16 bases in between. CDR3 sequence: CASWGGTVHGYTF. In DNA form, the CDR3 reads TGTGCCAGCTGGGGAGGGACTGTACATGGCTACACCTTC.

As concerns this clonotype: An end of the junction does not agree with germline; a read error may underlie this. This chain links TRBV6-9 with TRBJ1-2; D unclear. CDR3 length equals 14 residues. The germline V gene encodes CDR1 MNHGY and CDR2 SVAAGI. CDR3 sequence (DNA): TGTGCCAACAGTTACACACAGTGGATGGATGGCTACACCTTC. Protein product: CANSYTQWMDGYTF.

This clonotype was counted between two and nine times. For the CDR3, the DNA is TGTGCCAGTAGTATAGCGGCAGGGGGCACAGATACGCAGTATTTT. Amino acids: CASSIAAGGTDTQYF. The gene calls are TRBV19 and TRBJ2-3, with D possibly matching TRBD1 (6 bases). Trimming pared 1 base from V and 1 base from J, leaving 9 bases between. The germline V gene encodes CDR1 LNHDA and CDR2 SQIVND (reference sequence). The CDR3 has 15 amino acids.

The V and J genes are TRBV9 and TRBJ2-5; D is unclear. CDR3 length equals 15 residues. V was trimmed by 1 base and J by 2 bases, leaving 12 bases between them. CDR1 and CDR2 (germline): SGDLS, YYNGEE. The CDR3 sequence is CASSVTWSAQETQYF. In nucleotides, the CDR3 is TGTGCCAGCAGCGTAACTTGGTCGGCGCAAGAGACCCAGTACTTC. Full variable domain (outside the CDR3, taken from reference TRBV9 and TRBJ2-5): DSGVTQTPKHLITATGQRVTLRCSPRSGDLSVYWYQQSLDQGLQFLIQYYNGEERAKGNILERFSAQQFPDLHSELNLSSLELGDSALYFCASSVTWSAQETQYFGPGTRLLVL.

The V gene is TRBV4-2, the J gene TRBJ2-7; D gene ambiguous. V shed 0 bases and J shed 4 bases, with 7 bases lying between them. Germline V gene sequence: CDR1 LGHNA, CDR2 YNFKEQ. The CDR3 length is 13 residues. CDR3: CASSQDLVYEQYF. The DNA of the CDR3 is TGTGCCAGCAGCCAAGATCTTGTGTACGAGCAGTACTTC.

The rearrangement links TRBV4-3 to TRBJ2-1; tentatively, D is TRBD2 (5 bases). This CDR3 has 16 residues. V shed 0 bases and J shed 8 bases, with 17 bases lying between them. Germline V CDR1 and CDR2: LGHNA, YSLEER. CDR3 in DNA: TGCGCCAGCAGCCAAGATCGACTACCACCTGAAGATGAGCAGTTCTTC. It encodes CASSQDRLPPEDEQFF.

This clonotype has just a few counts. This sequence joins TRBV28 and TRBJ1-5; D remains ambiguous. Trimming took 0 bases from V and 2 from J, leaving 11 bases between them. Germline CDR1 and CDR2: MDHEN and SYDVKM. The CDR3 is 16 amino acids. In DNA, the CDR3 is TGTGCCAGCAGTTTATGGGTCGGGAATGGCAATCAGCCCCAGCATTTT. This sequence encodes CASSLWVGNGNQPQHF.

This clonotype has more than one count but fewer than ten. The chain carries TRBV19 and TRBJ2-5; 9 bases line up with TRBD2. The junction had 2 bases not matched to a gene; V was cut back by 3 bases and J by 0 bases. The germline V gene encodes CDR1 LNHDA and CDR2 SQIVND (reference sequence). The CDR3 extends over 15 amino acids. The CDR3 nucleotides read TGTGCCAGTAGTATCGGACTAGCGAACCAAGAGACCCAGTACTTC. Residues: CASSIGLANQETQYF.

This clonotype was counted between two and nine times. This chain links TRBV19 with TRBJ1-4; the D is unclear. CDR3 length: 15 residues. Germline V gives CDR1 LNHDA, CDR2 SQIVND (reference sequence). The V end was cut by 7 bases, the J end by 0 bases, with 12 bases between. The CDR3 DNA is TGTGCCAGTACCCCTGACCGAGCAACTAATGAAAAACTGTTTTTT. This sequence encodes CASTPDRATNEKLFF. The whole variable domain, filled in from reference TRBV19 and TRBJ1-4, reads DGGITQSPKYLFRKEGQNVTLSCEQNLNHDAMYWYRQDPGQGLRLIYYSQIVNDFQKGDIAEGYSVSREKKESFPLTVTSAQKNPTAFYLCASTPDRATNEKLFFGSGTQLSVL.

There are many counts of this clonotype. The chain carries TRBV7-8 and TRBJ2-2; possibly TRBD1 for D (5 bases). CDR1 and CDR2 from the germline V gene are SGHVS and FQNEAQ. The CDR3 runs 17 residues. V lost 6 bases and J 2 bases, leaving 19 bases between the germline ends. The CDR3 loop reads CASSPTERPKNTGELFF. The CDR3 DNA follows: TGTGCCAGCAGTCCGACAGAAAGGCCTAAAAACACCGGGGAGCTGTTTTTT.

This clonotype has at least ten counts. V is TRBV12-3 or TRBV12-4 and J is TRBJ2-3, with 11 positions matching TRBD2. CDR3 length: 13 residues. With 6 bases clipped from V and 4 bases from J, the junction kept 0 bases outside the gene matches. CDR3 protein: CASRGLAADTQYF. CDR3 coding DNA: TGTGCCAGCAGGGGACTAGCGGCAGATACGCAGTATTTT.

The V and J genes are TRBV12-3 or TRBV12-4 and TRBJ2-5, with TRBD1 as a possible D gene (6 bases). This CDR3 comprises 16 residues. V was trimmed by 3 bases and J by 4 bases, leaving 18 bases between them. The CDR3 DNA sequence: TGTGCCAGCAGTTTTCTGGGGGCAGAAGAGGGAGAGACCCAGTACTTC. Translation gives CASSFLGAEEGETQYF.

The chain carries TRBV19 and TRBJ2-1; no definite D call. The CDR3 loop spans 15 amino acids. Germline V gives CDR1 LNHDA, CDR2 SQIVND (reference sequence). V lost 5 bases and J 5 bases, leaving 16 bases between the germline ends. CDR3 sequence reads: CASSPSNRGNNEQFF. CDR3 nucleotide sequence: TGTGCCAGTAGTCCCTCAAATAGAGGCAACAATGAGCAGTTCTTC.

The genes are TRBV27 and TRBJ2-1; D unresolved. The length of the CDR3 is 12 residues. V was shortened by 8 bases and J by 8 bases, with 13 bases between the two germline ends. Germline V gene sequence: CDR1 MNHEY, CDR2 SMNVEV (reference sequence). CDR3 sequence: CASGSVRDEQFF. The CDR3 DNA sequence: TGTGCCAGCGGCTCCGTTCGGGATGAGCAGTTCTTC.

This clonotype has at least ten counts. This chain links TRBV6-1 with TRBJ2-1; 9 positions agree with TRBD2. V was pared by 7 bases and J by 10 bases, with 8 bases of the junction left unmatched. The CDR3 loop spans 13 amino acids. Germline CDR1 MNHNS, CDR2 SASEGT. The CDR3 sequence: CASTASGDVEQFF. As DNA, the CDR3 is TGTGCCAGCACCGCTAGCGGGGATGTGGAGCAGTTCTTC.

This clonotype was seen just once. The V call is TRBV6-5, the J call TRBJ2-2, with TRBD2 identical over 8 bases. The germline CDR1 and CDR2 sequences are MNHEY and SVGAGI. There are 16 residues in the CDR3. Trimming cost V 2 bases and J 7 bases; bases outside gene matches: 9. CDR3 protein: CASSYVPGGPYGELFF. The CDR3 DNA follows: TGTGCCAGCAGTTACGTCCCGGGAGGGCCATACGGGGAGCTGTTTTTT.

This clonotype has a single count. The V gene is TRBV12-3 or TRBV12-4, the J gene TRBJ1-1; TRBD1 might be the D (6 bases). With 6 bases removed from V and 5 bases from J, the gap between germline ends came to 22 bases. The CDR3 is made up of 16 amino acids. For the CDR3, the DNA is TGTGCCAGCAGCCCACGGGTGGGGGGGGCTTGGACTGAAGCTTTCTTT. Its protein product is CASSPRVGGAWTEAFF.

Comment on this clonotype: A much larger clone differs by one base, so this may be a read error. The gene calls are TRBV12-3 or TRBV12-4 and TRBJ2-2; perhaps TRBD1 as D (6 bases). The germline V and J ends were trimmed by 6 bases and 0 bases, with 8 bases remaining between them. CDR3 size: 14 residues. The CDR3 loop reads CASSKGANTGELFF. CDR3 in DNA: TGTGCCAGCAGCAAGGGGGCGAACACCGGGGAGCTGTTTTTT.

On this clonotype itself: Given a much more abundant clone one base away, this may be a read error. V usage is TRBV12-3 or TRBV12-4 and J usage is TRBJ1-1; D unresolved. This CDR3 is built from 14 residues. For the CDR3, the DNA is TGTGCCATCAGTGCAGCCGGACGGAACACTGAAGCTTTCTTT. Its translation is CAISAAGRNTEAFF.

In its sample, this clonotype was seen a few times. This chain uses TRBV10-2 with TRBJ2-3, with D perhaps given as TRBD1 or TRBD2 (6 bases each). V was shortened by 8 bases and J by 5 bases, with 11 bases between the two germline ends. CDR3 length: 12 residues. Germline lookup yields CDR1 WSHSY and CDR2 SAAADI. DNA of the CDR3: TGCGCCAGCTTGGGGGGCCGAGATACGCAGTATTTT. Amino acid sequence: CASLGGRDTQYF.

This clonotype was detected a few times. One base away lies a much larger clone, so this may be a sequencing read error. The chain couples TRBV7-6 to TRBJ2-3; D might be TRBD2 (5 bases). The V gene's germline CDR1 is SGHVS and CDR2 FNYEAQ. The V and J ends lost 7 bases and 2 bases respectively, with 10 bases between them. The CDR3 is 13 residues long. In DNA, the CDR3 is TGTGCCAGCAACACGAGGGCCACAGATACGCAGTATTTT. Residues: CASNTRATDTQYF.

This sequence joins TRBV20-1 and TRBJ2-4; 7 bases line up with TRBD2. Germline loops: CDR1 DFQATT, CDR2 SNEGSKA (reference sequence). The V gene end was trimmed by 6 bases and the J gene end by 8 bases; junction bases not matched to a gene: 13. The CDR3 loop spans 14 amino acids. The CDR3 protein is CSAFPRDYLDIQYF. CDR3 DNA sequence: TGCAGTGCATTTCCCCGGGACTACCTTGACATTCAGTACTTC.

The genes are TRBV27 and TRBJ2-1, with 8 nucleotides matching TRBD1. The J call is in doubt because the DNA end fits TRBJ2-7 better. CDR1 MNHEY and CDR2 SMNVEV come from the germline V gene (reference sequence). This CDR3 spans 16 amino acids. The CDR3 DNA reads as TGTGCCAGCAGTTTGATCCGGACAGGGCTCCACAATGAGCAGTACTTC. Its translation: CASSLIRTGLHNEQYF.

This clonotype showed up many times. The rearrangement joins TRBV10-3 to TRBJ2-5; 10 positions agree with TRBD2. The CDR3 is 18 residues long. Trimming removed 0 bases from V and 0 bases from J; junction bases left unmatched: 7. Germline CDR1 and CDR2: ENHRY and SYGVKD. CDR3 in amino acids: CAISESMASGGHQETQYF. CDR3 bases: TGTGCCATCAGTGAGTCGATGGCTAGCGGGGGACACCAAGAGACCCAGTACTTC.

J is TRBJ2-3 and V is TRBV20-1, with D perhaps matching TRBD1 (5 bases). Germline assignment: CDR1 DFQATT and CDR2 SNEGSKA (reference sequence). V lost 2 bases to trimming and J lost 5 bases, with 20 bases between them. The CDR3 is 16 residues long. This CDR3 reads CSARSRWQGGLDTQYF. The CDR3 bases are TGCAGTGCTAGATCTCGCTGGCAGGGTGGTCTAGATACGCAGTATTTT.

V gene TRBV28 combines with J gene TRBJ2-5; 12 bases fit TRBD1. Germline CDR1 MDHEN, CDR2 SYDVKM. CDR3 size: 13 residues. V dropped 11 bases and J dropped 4; count of bases not matched to a gene: 5. Here the CDR3 reads CACGDRGPETQYF. As DNA, the CDR3 is TGTGCCTGCGGGGACAGGGGGCCAGAGACCCAGTACTTC.

V gene TRBV7-2 combines with J gene TRBJ2-5, with D possibly being TRBD1 (5 bases). CDR3 length: 15 amino acids. Deletions cut 5 bases from V and 4 bases from J, with 17 bases between. Germline assignment: CDR1 SGHTA and CDR2 FQGNSA. The CDR3 coding sequence is TGTGCCAGCAGCGTTACCCCGGCGACAGCAGAGACCCAGTACTTC. As protein: CASSVTPATAETQYF.